Each of the 25 T cell receptor beta chains below was sequenced from the same sample in a study of blood T cell repertoires in COVID-19. Produced via immunoSEQ multiplex PCR; TCRdb's table is partial and in-frame only. Here the sample spans just over 300,000 clones, 70% to 90% being singletons. Sequencing used PBMCs or T cells enriched from blood (not recorded which). The receptor source for this set is a man between 25 and 39 years old who had recovered from COVID-19.

This chain links TRBV6-5 with TRBJ1-2; a weak D match, TRBD1 (5 bases). Germline assignment: CDR1 MNHEY and CDR2 SVGAGI. V was cut by 8 bases and J by 2 bases, with 6 bases left in between. The CDR3 runs 11 residues. The DNA of the CDR3 is TGTGCCAGCGACAGAAACTATGGCTACACCTTC. Translating gives CASDRNYGYTF.

The CDR3 loop is CASSFSGGAWQFF. As DNA, the CDR3 is TGTGCCAGCAGTTTTAGCGGGGGGGCCTGGCAGTTCTTC. V usage is TRBV12-3 or TRBV12-4 and J usage is TRBJ2-1; 11 bases match TRBD2. CDR3 size: 13 residues. The ends lost 3 bases at V and 12 bases at J; junction bases unmatched: 4.

Only one count was recorded for this clone. The chain recombines TRBV11-2 with TRBJ1-3; D not resolved. Germline CDR1 SGHAT, CDR2 FQNNGV. Trimming removed 5 bases from V and 1 base from J, with 18 bases in between. This CDR3 has 17 residues. The CDR3 is CASSAREGTLSGNTIYF. CDR3 nucleotides: TGTGCCAGCAGCGCCCGGGAGGGCACTCTTTCTGGAAACACCATATATTTT. Complete variable domain (other parts from reference TRBV11-2 and TRBJ1-3): EAGVAQSPRYKIIEKRQSVAFWCNPISGHATLYWYQQILGQGPKLLIQFQNNGVVDDSQLPKDRFSAERLKGVDSTLKIQPAKLEDSAVYLCASSAREGTLSGNTIYFGEGSWLTVV.

V is TRBV6-2 or TRBV6-3 and J is TRBJ1-1; the match to TRBD1 covers 8 bases. This CDR3 region has 14 residues. Germline V gene data show CDR1 as MNHEY and CDR2 as SVGEGT. The J segment lost 3 bases and the V segment lost 4 bases, leaving 4 bases of the junction unmatched. DNA of the CDR3: TGTGCCAGCAGTTCTGGGACAGGCTACACTGAAGCTTTCTTT. As protein: CASSSGTGYTEAFF.

This chain connects TRBV30 to TRBJ2-7; maybe TRBD1 (7 bases). Germline CDR1 and CDR2: GTSNPN and SVGIG (reference sequence). Trimming took off 0 bases at V and 4 bases at J, with 13 bases between the two ends. The CDR3 is 14 amino acids. In DNA, the CDR3 is TGTGCCTGGAGTGTAGGAGGGGGCGGTTACGAGCAGTACTTC. Translation gives CAWSVGGGGYEQYF.

The V and J genes are TRBV9 and TRBJ2-1; 9 bases match TRBD2. The germline gives CDR1 SGDLS, CDR2 YYNGEE. This CDR3 has 16 amino acids. V lost 4 bases and J lost 10; bases outside the gene matches: 15. The CDR3 loop reads CASSPFASGDLKEQFF. The CDR3 DNA reads as TGTGCCAGCAGCCCCTTTGCTAGCGGGGACCTCAAAGAGCAGTTCTTC. The complete variable domain, with remaining parts taken from reference TRBV9 and TRBJ2-1, reads DSGVTQTPKHLITATGQRVTLRCSPRSGDLSVYWYQQSLDQGLQFLIQYYNGEERAKGNILERFSAQQFPDLHSELNLSSLELGDSALYFCASSPFASGDLKEQFFGPGTRLTVL.

This clone has only one observation. The chain employs TRBV9 and TRBJ1-2, with D unresolved. With 0 bases removed from V and 6 bases from J, the gap between germline ends came to 12 bases. This CDR3 comprises 14 residues. CDR1 SGDLS and CDR2 YYNGEE come from the germline V gene. The CDR3 bases are TGTGCCAGCAGCGTAGGGAGGGCAAGAGATGGCTACACCTTC. It codes for CASSVGRARDGYTF.

V gene TRBV3-1 (or the pseudogene TRBV3-2) combines with J gene TRBJ2-1; TRBD2 is a possible D gene (5 bases). Between the trimmed V and J ends, which lost 8 bases and 9 bases, there was a span of 11 bases. This CDR3 region has 11 residues. Germline-derived CDR1 and CDR2 are LGHDT and YNNKEL (reference sequence). DNA for the CDR3: TGTGCCAGCCGGGGAGTAGGTGAGCAGTTCTTC. It codes for CASRGVGEQFF.

This clone was detected only once. The chain links TRBV3-1 (or the pseudogene TRBV3-2) to TRBJ1-1, with no clear D. Per germline, CDR1 LGHDT and CDR2 YNNKEL (reference sequence). Trimming cost V 6 bases and J 5 bases, with 7 bases left between them. This CDR3 is 11 amino acids long. The CDR3 DNA reads TGTGCCAGCAGTGAGGGAACTGAAGCTTTCTTT. Protein sequence: CASSEGTEAFF.

The chain combines TRBV6-4 with TRBJ2-2; D perhaps matches TRBD1 (6 bases). CDR1 is MRHNA, CDR2 SNTAGT, per germline. CDR3 length equals 16 residues. The V and J ends lost 4 bases and 0 bases respectively, with 12 bases between them. CDR3 coding DNA: TGTGCCAGCAGTGGGGGACAAATCGCGAACACCGGGGAGCTGTTTTTT. Protein: CASSGGQIANTGELFF.

The chain links TRBV20-1 to TRBJ2-7; 13 bases align to TRBD2. Germline V gene lookup returns CDR1 DFQATT and CDR2 SNEGSKA (reference sequence). This CDR3 is 15 amino acids long. J gave up 2 bases and V 3 bases, and 4 bases lay outside the gene matches. The CDR3 spells CSASQLAGGPYEQYF. Here the CDR3 DNA reads TGCAGTGCTAGTCAACTAGCGGGGGGGCCCTACGAGCAGTACTTC.

Only one count was recorded for this clone. The chain links TRBV6-2 or TRBV6-3 to TRBJ1-2; maybe TRBD1 (6 bases). This CDR3 spans 14 amino acids. Germline CDR1 and CDR2: MNHEY and SVGEGT. V lost 7 bases and J lost 8, with 20 bases in between. CDR3 in DNA: TGTGCCAGCACCCCGGGGGCCCGACCGGCCGGCTACACCTTC. It specifies CASTPGARPAGYTF.

The chain has TRBV10-3 and TRBJ2-3; TRBD2 aligns across 10 bases. The CDR3 has 15 residues. Per germline, CDR1 ENHRY and CDR2 SYGVKD. J gave up 1 base and V 10 bases, and 8 bases lay outside the gene matches. This CDR3 is CATKSGTSGTDTQYF. The CDR3 DNA is TGTGCCACAAAGAGCGGGACTAGCGGCACAGATACGCAGTATTTT.

The chain is built from TRBV15 and TRBJ1-6; a weak D match, TRBD1 (5 bases). Per the germline V gene, CDR1 is LNHNV and CDR2 is YYDKDF (reference sequence). V dropped 1 base and J dropped 7 bases, with 14 bases sitting between them. The CDR3 runs to 16 residues. CDR3 sequence (DNA): TGTGCCACCAGCAGAGTAGGGAGGGGCCAGAATTCACCCCTCCACTTT. Translated: CATSRVGRGQNSPLHF.

This clone was seen just once. The chain joins TRBV29-1 to TRBJ2-5; TRBD1 matches 8 bases. CDR1 SQVTM and CDR2 ANQGSEA come from the germline V gene. CDR3 size: 16 residues. V was pared by 2 bases and J by 5 bases, with 13 bases of the junction left unmatched. CDR3 sequence reads: CSVEPYRGLRMETQYF. DNA for the CDR3: TGCAGCGTTGAACCATACAGGGGGTTACGAATGGAGACCCAGTACTTC.

This clone was detected only a few times. The chain carries TRBV6-5 and TRBJ1-1, with 8 bases matching TRBD1. This CDR3 is built from 14 residues. V shed 6 bases, J shed 7 bases, and the junction held 10 bases outside the gene matches. The germline CDR1 and CDR2 sequences are MNHEY and SVGAGI. DNA of the CDR3: TGTGCCAGCAGACCGACCAGGGGGCGTAATGAAGCTTTCTTT. Translation gives CASRPTRGRNEAFF.

This chain uses TRBV6-1 with TRBJ1-3; tentative D call: TRBD1 (6 bases). The CDR3 covers 15 residues. Between the trimmed V and J ends, which lost 3 bases and 4 bases, there was a span of 13 bases. Germline CDR1 and CDR2: MNHNS and SASEGT. The CDR3 is CASSEGWGPGNTIYF. CDR3 bases: TGTGCCAGCAGTGAGGGGTGGGGGCCAGGAAACACCATATATTTT.

The CDR3 DNA reads as TGTGCCAGTACCGTGGGCTCCTATGGCTACACCTTC. As protein: CASTVGSYGYTF. The chain recombines TRBV2 with TRBJ1-2, with D hard to call. Trimming removed 9 bases at V and 4 bases at J, with 12 bases between. Germline CDR1 reads SNHLY; CDR2 reads FYNNEI. The CDR3 covers 12 residues.

The chain joins TRBV27 to TRBJ2-1, with 8 bases lining up with TRBD2. Per germline, CDR1 MNHEY and CDR2 SMNVEV (reference sequence). The trim removed 10 bases at V and 2 bases at J, leaving 4 bases unmatched. The CDR3 is made up of 13 amino acids. The CDR3 DNA reads as TGTGCCACGCGGGGGGCCGCCTACAATGAGCAGTTCTTC. Its translation is CATRGAAYNEQFF.

The rearrangement uses TRBV7-2 and TRBJ2-1, with 8 bases that match TRBD1. Germline values: CDR1 SGHTA, CDR2 FQGNSA. The CDR3 covers 15 residues. V lost 3 bases to trimming and J lost 0 bases; unmatched junction nucleotides: 1. Written as DNA, the CDR3 is TGTGCCAGCAGCTTTGACAGGGGCTCCTACAATGAGCAGTTCTTC. Amino acids: CASSFDRGSYNEQFF. Full variable domain (outside the CDR3, taken from reference TRBV7-2 and TRBJ2-1): GAGVSQSPSNKVTEKGKDVELRCDPISGHTALYWYRQSLGQGLEFLIYFQGNSAPDKSGLPSDRFSAERTGGSVSTLTIQRTQQEDSAVYLCASSFDRGSYNEQFFGPGTRLTVL.

The chain recombines TRBV3-1 (or the pseudogene TRBV3-2) with TRBJ2-7; TRBD2 might be the D (7 bases). Trimming removed 1 base from V and 2 bases from J, with 18 bases in between. The CDR3 sequence is 17 residues long. Germline-derived CDR1 and CDR2 are LGHDT and YNNKEL (reference sequence). The CDR3 protein is CASSQAAGAQGTYEQYF. The CDR3 coding sequence is TGTGCCAGCAGCCAAGCGGCGGGGGCACAAGGGACCTACGAGCAGTACTTC.

This chain joins TRBV30 and TRBJ1-5; 9 positions agree with TRBD1. The germline gives CDR1 GTSNPN, CDR2 SVGIG (reference sequence). V was clipped by 5 bases and J by 1 base; unmatched bases: 6. This CDR3 spans 15 amino acids. In nucleotides, the CDR3 is TGTGCCTGGGATAGACAGGGGGTAAGCAATCAGCCCCAGCATTTT. Translated, it gives CAWDRQGVSNQPQHF.

The chain carries TRBV9 and TRBJ2-1, with D possibly TRBD1 on 6 matching bases. The CDR3 is 18 amino acids. Germline CDR1 is SGDLS and CDR2 is YYNGEE. Deletions cut 0 bases from V and 1 base from J, with 17 bases between. The CDR3 DNA reads TGTGCCAGCAGCGTAGGTATCCGGGACATGGGGTCCTACAATGAGCAGTTCTTC. Translation: CASSVGIRDMGSYNEQFF.

V usage is TRBV7-8 and J usage is TRBJ1-4; tentative D call: TRBD1 (5 bases). Trimming took off 3 bases at V and 0 bases at J, with 26 bases between the two ends. CDR1 is SGHVS and CDR2 is FQNEAQ in the germline V gene. This CDR3 is 21 amino acids long. CDR3 in amino acids: CASSLGRPLFFHDATNEKLFF. CDR3 nucleotides: TGTGCCAGCAGCTTGGGGCGTCCGCTGTTCTTTCACGATGCAACTAATGAAAAACTGTTTTTT.

This chain connects TRBV3-1 (or the pseudogene TRBV3-2) to TRBJ1-6, with 12 bases fitting TRBD1. V was pared by 4 bases and J by 7 bases, with 17 bases of the junction left unmatched. This CDR3 spans 20 amino acids. CDR1 is LGHDT, CDR2 YNNKEL, per germline (reference sequence). As DNA, the CDR3 is TGTGCCAGCAGCCCGACGCTAGGTTCGGGGACAGGGGGCGAAAATTCACCCCTCCACTTT. Protein sequence: CASSPTLGSGTGGENSPLHF.